This entry features one T cell receptor beta chain sequence. This clonotype was picked up a small number of times. The antigen it recognizes is unknown. It has no much larger one-base neighbor in the sample; base qualities were not kept. This entry is derived from a study of identical twins (dated by TCRdb to about 2016). Regarding the complete study: To test whether fetal clonotypes persist, the study used deep sequencing on TCR alpha and beta repertoires from monozygotic twins, unrelated adults of various ages, and cord blood. To rule out contamination, the twin experiments were replicated at different times with different library preparation protocols. Results and caveats for the whole study, not just this receptor: Out-of-frame TCR alpha sequences shared between twins showed an excess of low generation-probability sequences compared with coincidental sharing between unrelated individuals. Invariant T cells such as MAIT and iNKT could partly confound zero-insertion analyses, although diverse VJ usage argued against such confounding for most clonotypes. Because the same donors could not be followed over many years, conclusions were based on cross-sectional statistical analysis. In monozygotic twins, recombination models systematically underestimated out-of-frame TCR alpha sharing, but the models matched the sharing seen between unrelated individuals. Abundant cord blood beta clonotypes carried fewer insertions; young adult naive repertoires showed a weaker similar trend, while memory repertoires showed none. The excess sharing between twins in beta out-of-frame sequences was weaker because fewer shared sequences reduced the signal-to-noise ratio.

Libraries were constructed by 5' RACE. The instrument given in TCRdb is Illumina HiSeq 2000. Template switching added a universal primer binding site, and the final cDNA carried a unique molecular identifier that allowed TCR cDNA molecules to be counted accurately. First-strand cDNA for TCR alpha and beta chains was synthesized from specific primers in the conserved constant-segment region. To control for contamination, each cDNA library was double barcoded with a SMART-Mk sample barcode plus Illumina barcodes. Two successive PCR steps introduced TruSeq adapter sequences along with Illumina sample barcodes. Sequencing of the TCR alpha and beta cDNA libraries was done on the Illumina HiSeq platform using custom primers. The original methods were these. MiGEC processed the raw reads to extract unique molecular identifiers, while MiXCR was used to determine the CDR3 positions. For each individual, recombination models were inferred using an EM algorithm with the repgenHMM and IGoR tools. The analysis of shared clonotypes was done with the tcR package in R, with sharing normalized by the product of cloneset sizes. To study raw recombination free of thymic and clonal selection effects, out-of-frame nonproductive sequences were analyzed. In TCRdb, the public reads were trimmed at Q25 with fastp and aligned with MiXCR, with productive beta chains retained. For every CDR3 protein sequence, its rows merge into one entry that carries the most common genes and DNA. The V and J calls follow TCRdb's processing rather than the paper's. The sample table lists 700,000 or so distinct CDR3 sequences, 8.5% to 9% of them with a count of one. The ten largest clones capture roughly 0.97% of the sample.

Measured from the cysteine to the phenylalanine, the CDR3 is 14 residues long. The DNA shown is the 42-base CDR3, in frame from base 1. The junction carries 12 bases between V and J, which are trimmed by 2 bases and 8 bases respectively. As encoded in the germline V gene (reference sequence), CDR1 is SEHNR while CDR2 is FQNEAQ. Every donor was a healthy Caucasian. The twin cohort comprised three pairs of female monozygotic twins, all aged roughly 18 to 29 years. The RNA used for TCR libraries was isolated from peripheral blood mononuclear cells. These same records also appear under a second study, on yellow fever vaccine responses in identical twins. As described in the second report: The authors reported that the T cell response to vaccination in identical twins appeared partly convergent and partly personalized. In the study, vaccine-responding T cell clones were precisely tracked in identical twins.

This sequence originates from a woman aged 18-35 years in good health. The chain couples TRBV7-9 to TRBJ1-4, with a weak D call of TRBD1 (5 bases match). Sequencing was performed on PBMCs. Here the CDR3 is given as CASSLSRAGEKLFF. The DNA is TGTGCCAGCAGCTTAAGCAGGGCCGGGGAAAAACTGTTTTTT.